Each of the 25 T cell receptor beta chains below was sequenced from the same sample in a study of cytomegalovirus exposure and HLA in healthy donors. Vbeta (60) and Jbeta (13) primers were used in the PCR. Libraries were prepared by immunoSEQ multiplex PCR; TCRdb keeps only in-frame clonotypes and omits some of them. The listing contains more than 110,000 clones. Sequencing used PBMCs. The receptor set was obtained from a man aged 35 to 55 in good health and CMV-seronegative.

The rearrangement uses TRBV6-5 and TRBJ2-2, with no clear D. Germline lookup yields CDR1 MNHEY and CDR2 SVGAGI. The germline V and J ends were trimmed by 2 bases and 2 bases, with 3 bases remaining between them. This CDR3 region has 13 residues. Written as DNA, the CDR3 is TGTGCCAGCAGTTACCCTAACACCGGGGAGCTGTTTTTT. Translating gives CASSYPNTGELFF.

The chain has TRBV19 and TRBJ1-2, with 7 bases that match TRBD1. With V trimmed by 5 bases and J by 6 bases, 9 bases remained unmatched. Germline assignment: CDR1 LNHDA and CDR2 SQIVND (reference sequence). The CDR3 length is 14 residues. CDR3 amino acids: CASSPPTGRNGYTF. As DNA, the CDR3 is TGTGCCAGTAGTCCACCGACAGGGCGCAATGGCTACACCTTC.

CDR3 sequence: CASSTGQKNTGELFF. The DNA for the CDR3 is TGTGCCAGCAGCACGGGACAGAAGAACACCGGGGAGCTGTTTTTT. V and J are TRBV13 and TRBJ2-2; TRBD1 agrees at 7 bases. The J segment lost 1 base and the V segment lost 5 bases, leaving 4 bases of the junction unmatched. Looked up from germline, CDR1 is PRHDT and CDR2 is FYEKMQ (reference sequence). This CDR3 comprises 15 residues.

CDR3 DNA: TGTGCCAGCTCGGACAGGGAGGGCAATCAGCCCCAGCATTTT. As protein: CASSDREGNQPQHF. The chain couples TRBV7-8 to TRBJ1-5, with TRBD1 matching 8 bases. V shed 8 bases, J shed 2 bases, and the junction held 5 bases outside the gene matches. The CDR3 runs 14 residues. Germline V gives CDR1 SGHVS, CDR2 FQNEAQ.

This sequence joins TRBV9 and TRBJ2-7; TRBD2 matches 11 bases. Germline lookup yields CDR1 SGDLS and CDR2 YYNGEE. Unmatched junction bases numbered 18, after V lost 3 bases and J lost 4 bases. CDR3 length equals 19 residues. CDR3 sequence reads: CASSEAPPTTSGGGYEQYF. CDR3 nucleotides: TGTGCCAGCAGCGAGGCCCCCCCCACAACTAGCGGGGGCGGGTACGAGCAGTACTTC. Full variable domain (missing parts from reference TRBV9 and TRBJ2-7): DSGVTQTPKHLITATGQRVTLRCSPRSGDLSVYWYQQSLDQGLQFLIQYYNGEERAKGNILERFSAQQFPDLHSELNLSSLELGDSALYFCASSEAPPTTSGGGYEQYFGPGTRLTVT.

This chain links TRBV2 with TRBJ1-4, with unresolved D. With 10 bases removed from V and 2 bases from J, the gap between germline ends came to 8 bases. This CDR3 is 12 amino acids long. Germline-derived CDR1 and CDR2 are SNHLY and FYNNEI. The CDR3 is CATYGTNEKLFF. The CDR3 DNA reads as TGTGCCACTTACGGGACTAATGAAAAACTGTTTTTT.

This chain links TRBV7-9 with TRBJ1-5; TRBD1 might be the D (5 bases). CDR3 size: 14 residues. CDR1 is SEHNR, CDR2 FQNEAQ, per germline (reference sequence). Between the trimmed V and J ends, which lost 3 bases and 4 bases, there was a span of 10 bases. In DNA, the CDR3 is TGTGCCAGCAGCTTGGGCGGGGGGAATCAGCCCCAGCATTTT. Amino acid sequence: CASSLGGGNQPQHF.

J is TRBJ2-7 and V is TRBV5-1; D is possibly TRBD1 (6 bases). The ends were cut back, 0 bases at V and 4 bases at J, with 8 bases in the middle. The CDR3 extends over 13 amino acids. In germline, CDR1 is SGHRS, CDR2 YFSETQ. The CDR3 region has the DNA TGCGCCAGCAGCTTGGAAACAGGGTACGAGCAGTACTTC. It codes for CASSLETGYEQYF.

The genes are TRBV6-5 and TRBJ1-2; 8 nucleotides agree with TRBD1. CDR1 is MNHEY, CDR2 SVGAGI, per germline. The length of the CDR3 is 14 residues. Trimming removed 2 bases from V and 7 bases from J; junction bases left unmatched: 6. CDR3 amino acids: CASSYLTGESGYTF. In DNA form, the CDR3 reads TGTGCCAGCAGTTACCTGACAGGGGAAAGTGGCTACACCTTC.

The chain recombines TRBV14 with TRBJ2-1; a possible D gene is TRBD2 (5 bases). The CDR3 contains 14 residues. Deletions cut 4 bases from V and 4 bases from J, with 11 bases between. CDR1 and CDR2 from the germline V gene are SGHDN and FVKESK. The CDR3, as DNA: TGTGCCAGCAGCCTCCTAGCCGGGTACAATGAGCAGTTCTTC. As protein: CASSLLAGYNEQFF.

This chain links TRBV7-9 with TRBJ1-2, with TRBD1 matching 8 bases. Looked up from germline, CDR1 is SEHNR and CDR2 is FQNEAQ (reference sequence). The CDR3 totals 16 residues. V trimming: 1 base; J trimming: 6 bases; junction bases outside the gene matches: 10. The CDR3 spells CASSLGADRAANGYTF. The CDR3 DNA reads as TGTGCCAGCAGCTTAGGGGCGGACAGGGCGGCTAATGGCTACACCTTC.

This chain links TRBV11-3 with TRBJ2-3; D unresolved. Trimming removed 1 base at V and 4 bases at J, with 12 bases between. The CDR3 has 15 amino acids. Germline lookup yields CDR1 SGHNT and CDR2 YENEEA. The DNA for the CDR3 is TGTGCCAGCAGCTTAGGGAGTAGCAGTTCAGATACGCAGTATTTT. This codes for CASSLGSSSSDTQYF. Looking up the rest from reference TRBV11-3 and TRBJ2-3 gives the full variable domain: EAGVVQSPRYKIIEKKQPVAFWCNPISGHNTLYWYLQNLGQGPELLIRYENEEAVDDSQLPKDRFSAERLKGVDSTLKIQPAELGDSAVYLCASSLGSSSSDTQYFGPGTRLTVL.

V and J are TRBV7-9 and TRBJ2-3; 12 bases are a match to TRBD2. Germline V gene data show CDR1 as SEHNR and CDR2 as FQNEAQ (reference sequence). The V and J ends lost 4 bases and 6 bases, in that order; junction bases with no gene match: 2. The CDR3 extends over 14 amino acids. CDR3 sequence (DNA): TGTGCCAGCAGCTCTCTAGCGGGGGGGGATACGCAGTATTTT. Protein product: CASSSLAGGDTQYF.

The chain is built from TRBV28 and TRBJ1-1; D is possibly TRBD1 (5 bases). Germline values: CDR1 MDHEN, CDR2 SYDVKM. V was shortened by 3 bases and J by 10 bases, with 18 bases between the two germline ends. The CDR3 spans 14 residues. The CDR3 DNA reads TGTGCCAGCAGTTTCCAGGGTCTGCAATCTGGAGCTTTCTTT. This codes for CASSFQGLQSGAFF.

The V gene is TRBV4-1, the J gene TRBJ2-5, with 7 bases fitting TRBD2. This CDR3 contains 16 residues. Trimming cost V 1 base and J 0 bases; bases outside gene matches: 5. Germline-derived CDR1 and CDR2 are MGHRA and YSYEKL. The CDR3 is CASSQAGTMYQETQYF. The DNA for the CDR3 is TGCGCCAGCAGCCAAGCAGGGACTATGTACCAAGAGACCCAGTACTTC.

The V and J genes are TRBV19 and TRBJ2-1; 11 bases match TRBD1. Germline trimming cut 0 bases from V and 6 bases from J; bases unmatched to any gene: 7. This CDR3 is 17 amino acids long. Germline V gene sequence: CDR1 LNHDA, CDR2 SQIVND (reference sequence). The CDR3 DNA reads as TGTGCCAGTAGTATAGACCGGGACAGGGGGGACCGCAATGAGCAGTTCTTC. Its protein is CASSIDRDRGDRNEQFF.

The CDR3 loop is CSIPPTGGGLNTEAFF. The CDR3 nucleotides are TGCAGCATCCCCCCCACTGGCGGAGGGCTGAACACTGAAGCTTTCTTT. This chain connects TRBV29-1 to TRBJ1-1; the D is unclear. This CDR3 has 16 amino acids. Germline CDR1 reads SQVTM; CDR2 reads ANQGSEA. Trimming shortened V by 8 bases and J by 0 bases, and 22 bases separated the two germline ends.

The chain combines TRBV9 with TRBJ2-5; D perhaps matches TRBD1 (5 bases). V lost 2 bases, J lost 3 bases, and 8 bases lay in between. Germline lookup yields CDR1 SGDLS and CDR2 YYNGEE. There are 13 residues in the CDR3. DNA of the CDR3: TGTGCCAGCAGCGTCACAGGAGAAGAGACCCAGTACTTC. Protein sequence: CASSVTGEETQYF.

The V call is TRBV6-5, the J call TRBJ1-4, with a weak D call TRBD1 (6 bases). This CDR3 contains 15 residues. Germline CDR1 MNHEY, CDR2 SVGAGI. Between the trimmed V and J ends, which lost 6 bases and 0 bases, there was a span of 11 bases. CDR3 protein: CASSWTEATNEKLFF. Written as DNA, the CDR3 is TGTGCCAGCAGCTGGACAGAAGCAACTAATGAAAAACTGTTTTTT.

The CDR3 sequence: CASSRNFRTEAFF. Here the CDR3 DNA reads TGTGCCAGCAGCCGAAACTTCCGTACTGAAGCTTTCTTT. This chain joins TRBV14 and TRBJ1-1; D is unresolved. The germline V gene encodes CDR1 SGHDN and CDR2 FVKESK. V lost 4 bases, J lost 5 bases, and 11 bases lay in between. CDR3 size: 13 residues.

The J gene is TRBJ2-7, the V gene TRBV5-1; 13 nucleotides match TRBD2. This CDR3 is built from 14 residues. Germline V gives CDR1 SGHRS, CDR2 YFSETQ. V lost 4 bases to trimming and J lost 5 bases; unmatched junction nucleotides: 3. CDR3 nucleotide sequence: TGCGCCAGCAGCCGAGGGACTAGCGGGGACGAGCAGTACTTC. The encoded protein is CASSRGTSGDEQYF.

V gene TRBV27 combines with J gene TRBJ1-1; 7 nucleotides align to TRBD1. Germline loops: CDR1 MNHEY, CDR2 SMNVEV (reference sequence). J gave up 1 base and V 9 bases, and 11 bases lay outside the gene matches. The CDR3 runs 15 residues. The CDR3 DNA sequence: TGTGCCAGTAGAAAAAGGGGGCCGGCGAACACTGAAGCTTTCTTT. Protein sequence: CASRKRGPANTEAFF.

The rearrangement joins TRBV2 to TRBJ2-1; D not resolved. CDR1 SNHLY and CDR2 FYNNEI come from the germline V gene. Trimming shortened V by 6 bases and J by 4 bases, and 7 bases separated the two germline ends. The CDR3 runs to 12 residues. CDR3 nucleotide sequence: TGTGCCAGCAGGGTCGGGTACAATGAGCAGTTCTTC. Translating it yields CASRVGYNEQFF.

V usage is TRBV14 and J usage is TRBJ2-2; D gene uncertain. The CDR3 runs 13 residues. The germline CDR1 and CDR2 sequences are SGHDN and FVKESK. The V end was cut by 5 bases, the J end by 2 bases, with 6 bases between. CDR3: CASSSSNTGELFF. In DNA, the CDR3 is TGTGCCAGCAGCTCGAGTAACACCGGGGAGCTGTTTTTT.

The rearrangement uses TRBV4-3 and TRBJ2-7; D is possibly TRBD2 (7 bases). The CDR3 length is 15 residues. V was trimmed by 3 bases and J by 1 base, leaving 13 bases between them. The germline V gene has CDR1 LGHNA and CDR2 YSLEER. The CDR3 sequence: CASSHRGGSSYEQYF. CDR3 nucleotides: TGCGCCAGCAGCCATAGGGGGGGTAGTTCCTACGAGCAGTACTTC.